The 4 T cell receptor beta chains below come from one sample, sequenced in a study of T-cell memory formation after mild COVID-19. TCRdb fed the 5' RACE reads into MiXCR, producing one record per CDR3 protein. The sample records under 250,000 distinct CDR3 sequences, over 9.5% being singletons. Sequencing was done on a sample of PBMCs or a T cell subset sorted from them (not recorded which). The receptors shown here come from a man aged 18 to 29 who had mild COVID-19 (a few samples of this study predate the infection). Cell type and time point are not known.

This clonotype was recorded many times. V usage is TRBV20-1 and J usage is TRBJ1-1, with D uncertain. Per the germline V gene, CDR1 is DFQATT and CDR2 is SNEGSKA (reference sequence). The CDR3 spans 12 residues. Trimming removed 2 bases from V and 1 base from J, with 5 bases in between. DNA of the CDR3: TGCAGTGCTAGACAGCCGAACACTGAAGCTTTCTTT. Its protein product is CSARQPNTEAFF.

This clonotype was seen a handful of times. V gene TRBV28 combines with J gene TRBJ2-7; 12 bases are shared with TRBD1. Germline CDR1 is MDHEN and CDR2 is SYDVKM. The CDR3 spans 14 residues. With V trimmed by 10 bases and J by 2 bases, 6 bases remained unmatched. CDR3 DNA: TGTGCCACGGTGGGACAGGGGGCTACCTACGAGCAGTACGTC. This gives the protein CATVGQGATYEQYV.

This clonotype has more than one count but fewer than ten. The chain combines TRBV4-3 with TRBJ2-1; 10 bases fit TRBD1. Per the germline V gene, CDR1 is LGHNA and CDR2 is YSLEER. The V gene end was trimmed by 4 bases and the J gene end by 0 bases; junction bases not matched to a gene: 15. This CDR3 contains 20 residues. CDR3 sequence reads: CASSRDVGQGKYGSYNEQFF. DNA for the CDR3: TGCGCCAGCAGCCGAGACGTGGGACAGGGGAAATACGGCTCCTACAATGAGCAGTTCTTC.

The sample holds a few counts of this clonotype. V gene TRBV7-2 combines with J gene TRBJ2-1; the D is unclear. Germline V gene sequence: CDR1 SGHTA, CDR2 FQGNSA. The V end lost 5 bases, the J end lost 2 bases, and 10 bases lay between the germline ends. The CDR3 has 14 residues. CDR3: CASSTTSPYNEQFF. CDR3 nucleotides: TGTGCCAGCAGCACGACCAGCCCCTACAATGAGCAGTTCTTC.